The source of this T cell receptor beta chain is a study of tumor-infiltrating lymphocytes in primary liver carcinoma. Researchers generated TCR beta cDNA from around 0.55 ug of total RNA, relying on a constant-region primer. Slightly modified ARM-PCR served as the procedure for the TCR beta libraries. These libraries came from three rounds of nested multiplex PCR. In the first two PCR rounds, TRBV1-TRBV30 forward primers were paired with a C-beta reverse primer, and each round lasted 10 cycles. TCRdb reanalysed the multiplex PCR reads using MiXCR and keeps one entry per CDR3 protein. The repertoire includes approximately 53,000 distinct CDR3 sequences, over 75% of them detected once, and around a quarter sits in the top ten. As to this clonotype: One junction end does not reproduce the germline sequence, and a read error may be involved.

Germline values: CDR1 SQVTM, CDR2 ANQGSEA. The CDR3 is 15 amino acids. RNA and DNA were co-extracted from approximately 20-30 mg of unsorted bulk tissue. J is TRBJ2-3 and V is TRBV29-1; possibly TRBD2 for D (6 bases). The origin of this receptor is a man between 35 and 55 years old with primary liver carcinoma and hepatitis B virus infection. Sequenced: liver tumor tissue from sampling region 5. Subset indicated: tumor region T5, tumor centre. CDR3 in amino acids: CSVEGGADITNTQYF. The CDR3 nucleotides are TGCAGCGTTGAGGGCGGGGCAGACATCACAAATACGCAGTATTTT.